One sample yielded the 22 T cell receptor beta chains listed below, sequenced in a study of CD8 T cells in ankylosing spondylitis (dated by TCRdb to the late 2010s). Paper-wide results and their limitations: A TCR beta motif made up of seven or eight highly homologous amino acid variants appeared to be characteristic of blood from ankylosing spondylitis patients.

The library was built by means of 5' RACE. Reads for this sample came from an Illumina HiSeq 2500. The raw public reads went through TCRdb reprocessing: fastp at Q25, MiXCR clone calling, in-frame beta chains kept. Duplicate CDR3 protein sequences are folded into a single record with the most common DNA and genes. The sample table holds fewer than 550,000 distinct CDR3 sequences, of which about 5.7% were seen once. The ten largest clones capture roughly 3.5% of the sample. Their cognate antigens are unknown. The sequenced material came from blood, either unsorted or a sorted T cell fraction (not recorded which). All receptors come from a male donor with ankylosing spondylitis.

This clonotype was detected ten times or more. The genes are TRBV29-1 and TRBJ2-5, with D uncertain. The CDR3 runs to 13 residues. CDR1 and CDR2 (germline): SQVTM, ANQGSEA. V lost 7 bases to trimming and J lost 4 bases, with 16 bases between them. CDR3 bases: TGCAGCGCCGGCGCAGTGCCAGGAGAGACCCAGTACTTC. This gives the protein CSAGAVPGETQYF.

A remark on this clonotype: Possible read error: a much larger clone is one base away. The chain combines TRBV20-1 with TRBJ2-1; 7 bases line up with TRBD2. Germline V CDR1 and CDR2: DFQATT, SNEGSKA (reference sequence). This CDR3 has 16 amino acids. The CDR3 sequence is CCATDRDYNTYNEQFF. The CDR3 bases are TGCTGTGCTACGGATCGGGACTACAATACCTACAATGAGCAGTTCTTC.

The rearrangement uses TRBV7-2 and TRBJ1-5; 8 bases fit TRBD1. The V segment lost 0 bases and the J segment 3 bases; nucleotides outside the gene matches: 4. Looked up from germline, CDR1 is SGHTA and CDR2 is FQGNSA. The CDR3 has 16 amino acids. CDR3 bases: TGTGCCAGCAGCTTAGCCGGGACAGGATACAATCAGCCCCAGCATTTT. Protein product: CASSLAGTGYNQPQHF.

In this sample, this clonotype turned up many times. V is TRBV29-1 and J is TRBJ2-1; TRBD1 might be the D (5 bases). Looked up from germline, CDR1 is SQVTM and CDR2 is ANQGSEA. The CDR3 runs 14 residues. The germline V and J ends were trimmed by 2 bases and 2 bases, with 10 bases remaining between them. The CDR3 sequence is CSVEFFRAYNEQFF. CDR3 bases: TGCAGCGTTGAATTTTTCAGGGCCTACAATGAGCAGTTCTTC.

This clonotype was detected ten times or more. The chain uses TRBV11-1 and TRBJ2-5; D is unresolved. Trimming stripped 5 bases from V and 2 bases from J, with 12 bases between. Germline V gene data show CDR1 as SGHAT and CDR2 as FQDESV (reference sequence). The CDR3 runs 14 residues. CDR3 region: CASSVPPEQETQYF. The CDR3 DNA follows: TGTGCCAGCAGCGTTCCTCCAGAACAAGAGACCCAGTACTTC.

This clonotype occurred many times. The chain couples TRBV9 to TRBJ2-3; unclear D gene. Germline CDR1 and CDR2: SGDLS and YYNGEE. Trimming shortened V by 0 bases and J by 0 bases, and 8 bases separated the two germline ends. The CDR3 is made up of 15 amino acids. The CDR3 nucleotides are TGTGCCAGCAGCGTAGACACCGCTAGCACAGATACGCAGTATTTT. This sequence encodes CASSVDTASTDTQYF.

The chain links TRBV12-3 or TRBV12-4 to TRBJ2-7, with D perhaps TRBD2 (6 bases). The CDR3 has 13 amino acids. Trimming left V 9 bases short and J 8 bases short, with 20 bases between. The CDR3 region has the DNA TGTGCCAGTAAGACGGGAGCCACTCTCCAGCAGTACTTC. Translating gives CASKTGATLQQYF.

This chain connects TRBV7-2 to TRBJ2-5; 15 nucleotides agree with TRBD2. The length of the CDR3 is 17 residues. V lost 4 bases, J lost 1 base, and 4 bases stayed unmatched. Germline assignment: CDR1 SGHTA and CDR2 FQGNSA. CDR3 amino acids: CASSSGLAGGFQETQYF. The CDR3 DNA is TGTGCCAGCAGCTCGGGACTAGCGGGGGGTTTCCAAGAGACCCAGTACTTC.

This clonotype showed up many times. This chain uses TRBV12-5 with TRBJ2-1, with 7 bases fitting TRBD2. V lost 6 bases, J lost 5 bases, and 4 bases stayed unmatched. The CDR3 sequence is 13 residues long. Germline V gene lookup returns CDR1 LGHNT and CDR2 FRNRAP. CDR3 coding DNA: TGTGCTAGTGGGGAGCGGGGACACAATGAGCAGTTCTTC. Protein sequence: CASGERGHNEQFF.

At least ten counts were recorded for this clonotype. The chain links TRBV6-2 or TRBV6-3 to TRBJ2-2, with D possibly called TRBD1 or TRBD2 (6 bases each). V was shortened by 0 bases and J by 6 bases, with 20 bases between the two germline ends. Germline-derived CDR1 and CDR2 are MNHEY and SVGEGT. The length of the CDR3 is 18 residues. CDR3 sequence (DNA): TGTGCCAGCAGTTACTCGAAGTCCTCGCGGGACAACCCCGGGGAGCTGTTTTTT. Its translation is CASSYSKSSRDNPGELFF.

This clonotype was observed at least ten times. The V gene is TRBV20-1, the J gene TRBJ2-7, with D maybe TRBD2 (5 bases). Looked up from germline, CDR1 is DFQATT and CDR2 is SNEGSKA (reference sequence). This CDR3 comprises 15 residues. V lost 0 bases and J 0 bases, leaving 12 bases between the germline ends. CDR3 nucleotides: TGCAGTGCTAGAGATCTCCTAGCAGCCTCCTACGAGCAGTACTTC. It encodes CSARDLLAASYEQYF.

This clonotype was recorded many times. CDR3: CASRAVPQETQYF. CDR3 DNA sequence: TGCGCCAGCAGGGCAGTCCCCCAAGAGACCCAGTACTTC. The V gene is TRBV5-1, the J gene TRBJ2-5; no definite D call. This CDR3 contains 13 residues. Trimming pared 5 bases from V and 1 base from J, leaving 9 bases between. CDR1 and CDR2 from the germline V gene are SGHRS and YFSETQ. The variable domain in full, completed from reference TRBV5-1 and TRBJ2-5, reads KAGVTQTPRYLIKTRGQQVTLSCSPISGHRSVSWYQQTPGQGLQFLFEYFSETQRNKGNFPGRFSGRQFSNSRSEMNVSTLELGDSALYLCASRAVPQETQYFGPGTRLLVL.

This clonotype was observed at least ten times. V and J are TRBV20-1 and TRBJ2-3, with TRBD2 matching over 7 bases. V trimming: 3 bases; J trimming: 0 bases; junction bases outside the gene matches: 6. CDR1 and CDR2 from the germline V gene are DFQATT and SNEGSKA (reference sequence). CDR3 length: 15 amino acids. The CDR3 coding sequence is TGCAGTGCTAGGGGGGGGGTTTTTAGCACAGATACGCAGTATTTT. Protein product: CSARGGVFSTDTQYF.

Ten or more counts support this clonotype. The genes are TRBV7-2 and TRBJ2-7; D ambiguous. CDR3 length: 14 amino acids. Germline loops: CDR1 SGHTA, CDR2 FQGNSA. V lost 1 base and J lost 5, with 12 bases in between. In DNA form, the CDR3 reads TGTGCCAGCAGCTTAGAGTTAGGGATCAACGAGCAGTACTTC. Translating gives CASSLELGINEQYF.

This clonotype was counted ten times or more. This chain joins TRBV6-5 and TRBJ1-2, with D hard to call. CDR1 and CDR2 (germline): MNHEY, SVGAGI. V was clipped by 3 bases and J by 6 bases, with 14 bases between them. The CDR3 contains 14 residues. CDR3 protein: CASSYLAGLHGYTF. The CDR3 coding sequence is TGTGCCAGCAGTTATCTGGCAGGACTACATGGCTACACCTTC.

This clonotype was picked up many times. The rearrangement joins TRBV5-1 to TRBJ2-5, with 7 bases that match TRBD1. From germline, CDR1 is SGHRS and CDR2 YFSETQ. With 0 bases clipped from V and 3 bases from J, the junction kept 2 bases outside the gene matches. The CDR3 has 14 amino acids. In DNA, the CDR3 is TGCGCCAGCAGCTTGGCCAGGGGGAAAGAGACCCAGTACTTC. Amino acid sequence: CASSLARGKETQYF.

This clonotype was picked up many times. The J gene is TRBJ2-1, the V gene TRBV7-2; D is possibly TRBD1 (6 bases). In germline, CDR1 is SGHTA, CDR2 FQGNSA. V was trimmed by 2 bases and J by 8 bases, leaving 13 bases between them. This CDR3 is 14 amino acids long. This chain's CDR3 is CASSLWGRWDEQFF. The CDR3 nucleotides read TGTGCCAGCAGCTTATGGGGGCGCTGGGATGAGCAGTTCTTC.

This clonotype has a handful of counts. The chain uses TRBV7-8 and TRBJ1-2; possibly TRBD1 for D (5 bases). This CDR3 spans 12 amino acids. Germline CDR1 reads SGHVS; CDR2 reads FQNEAQ. The V gene lost 6 bases and the J gene lost 3 bases, with 8 bases spanning the gap. CDR3 sequence (DNA): TGTGCCAGCAGTTGGGGGGACTATGGCTACACCTTC. Translating it yields CASSWGDYGYTF.

This clonotype was picked up many times. The chain employs TRBV5-1 and TRBJ1-1; D possibly corresponds to TRBD1 (6 bases). The CDR3 has 14 amino acids. V dropped 4 bases and J dropped 0 bases, with 10 bases sitting between them. CDR1 is SGHRS and CDR2 is YFSETQ in the germline V gene. CDR3 nucleotide sequence: TGCGCCAGCAGCAAGGACAGTGTGAACACTGAAGCTTTCTTT. Translated: CASSKDSVNTEAFF. The entire variable domain, with the rest obtained from reference TRBV5-1 and TRBJ1-1, is as follows: KAGVTQTPRYLIKTRGQQVTLSCSPISGHRSVSWYQQTPGQGLQFLFEYFSETQRNKGNFPGRFSGRQFSNSRSEMNVSTLELGDSALYLCASSKDSVNTEAFFGQGTRLTVV.

This clonotype appeared many times. The chain is built from TRBV25-1 and TRBJ2-1; the match to TRBD1 covers 8 bases. Per the germline V gene, CDR1 is MGHDK and CDR2 is SYGVNS. The length of the CDR3 is 15 residues. Trimming took 5 bases from V and 6 from J; bases not matched to a gene: 9. The CDR3 nucleotides are TGTGCCAGCAGTCCCGGACAGGGAGTGACCAATGAGCAGTTCTTC. Translation gives CASSPGQGVTNEQFF.

The table lists this clonotype with many counts. This chain links TRBV27 with TRBJ1-5; D is undetermined. CDR1 is MNHEY, CDR2 SMNVEV, per germline (reference sequence). This CDR3 has 14 amino acids. V lost 7 bases, J lost 7 bases, and 17 bases lay in between. The CDR3 sequence: CASTLEEAGQPQHF. The CDR3 region has the DNA TGTGCCAGCACCCTTGAGGAGGCCGGGCAGCCCCAGCATTTT.

This clonotype was counted ten times or more. This sequence joins TRBV5-1 and TRBJ2-7; TRBD2 agrees at 11 bases. V lost 5 bases to trimming and J lost 5 bases; unmatched junction nucleotides: 9. The length of the CDR3 is 15 residues. Germline V gene lookup returns CDR1 SGHRS and CDR2 YFSETQ. As DNA, the CDR3 is TGCGCCAGCAGTACCTTAGCGGGAGGGCGCGACGAGCAGTACTTC. This gives the protein CASSTLAGGRDEQYF.